This T cell receptor beta chain was identified during a study of cytomegalovirus exposure and HLA in healthy donors. Overall study: Among 398 genotyped donors, roughly 81% fell in the Caucasian-associated ancestry cluster.

This CDR3 has 12 amino acids. Germline CDR1 SGHKS, CDR2 YYEKEE (reference sequence). V was cut by 4 bases and J by 5 bases, with 8 bases left in between. PCR involved 60 Vbeta and 13 Jbeta primers. Produced via immunoSEQ multiplex PCR; TCRdb's table is partial and in-frame only. The table lists 100,000 to 150,000 clones, 80% of them singletons. Donors consisted of healthy bone marrow donors. This chain links TRBV5-5 with TRBJ2-3; D is unresolved. Sequenced: PBMCs. The clonotype was recovered from a man aged 40-49 years in good health and CMV-seronegative. The CDR3 DNA follows: TGTGCCAGCAGCCGTGAGGTAGATACGCAGTATTTT. It codes for CASSREVDTQYF.